Below, 30 T cell receptor beta chains from the same sample are listed, as sequenced in a study of blood T cell repertoires in COVID-19. TCRdb keeps only in-frame clones here, not all; method: immunoSEQ multiplex PCR. This repertoire shows roughly 570,000 clones, 85% to 90% found once; its top ten account for roughly 8.3%. Input material: peripheral blood. These receptors were obtained from a woman aged 45-59 years with COVID-19, enrolled during active disease.

This clone was found a few times. V usage is TRBV10-3 and J usage is TRBJ1-2, with 7 bases matching TRBD1. The trim removed 3 bases at V and 3 bases at J, leaving 4 bases unmatched. From germline, CDR1 is ENHRY and CDR2 SYGVKD. The length of the CDR3 is 14 residues. CDR3 coding DNA: TGTGCCATCAGTGACGACAGGGTGGACTATGGCTACACCTTC. Its translation: CAISDDRVDYGYTF.

This chain uses TRBV14 with TRBJ1-1; D unresolved. V shed 5 bases and J shed 1 base, with 8 bases lying between them. CDR1 is SGHDN and CDR2 is FVKESK in the germline V gene. The CDR3 consists of 13 residues. The CDR3 DNA follows: TGTGCCAGCAGCTTCGGGGAGAACACTGAAGCTTTCTTT. Protein: CASSFGENTEAFF.

This chain connects TRBV10-2 to TRBJ2-6; D gene uncertain. V was clipped by 6 bases and J by 0 bases, with 6 bases between them. The length of the CDR3 is 14 residues. Germline assignment: CDR1 WSHSY and CDR2 SAAADI. The CDR3 reads CASRVSSGANVLTF. The CDR3 DNA sequence: TGCGCCAGCAGAGTCAGCTCTGGGGCCAACGTCCTGACTTTC.

The CDR3 loop reads CASSLQGSFSNQPQHF. CDR3 nucleotide sequence: TGCGCCAGCAGCCTACAGGGCTCCTTTAGCAATCAGCCCCAGCATTTT. The chain combines TRBV4-1 with TRBJ1-5; tentative D call: TRBD1 (6 bases). The CDR3 runs 16 residues. Germline V gene sequence: CDR1 MGHRA, CDR2 YSYEKL. V was clipped by 4 bases and J by 0 bases, with 13 bases between them.

The V call is TRBV6-5, the J call TRBJ2-7, with 9 bases lining up with TRBD1. Losses at the gene ends were 7 bases for V and 2 bases for J; bases not matched to a gene: 3. The CDR3 is 13 residues long. Per the germline V gene, CDR1 is MNHEY and CDR2 is SVGAGI. CDR3 sequence: CASIGQGTYEQYF. In nucleotides, the CDR3 is TGTGCCAGCATCGGACAGGGGACCTACGAGCAGTACTTC.

This chain joins TRBV5-5 and TRBJ1-2; D is possibly TRBD1 (5 bases). Germline CDR1 is SGHKS and CDR2 is YYEKEE (reference sequence). The CDR3 loop spans 12 amino acids. With 5 bases removed from V and 5 bases from J, the gap between germline ends came to 10 bases. The CDR3 loop is CASRGPSYGYTF. CDR3 nucleotide sequence: TGTGCCAGCAGGGGGCCCTCTTATGGCTACACCTTC.

This chain connects TRBV28 to TRBJ2-1, with 7 bases lining up with TRBD1. CDR1 is MDHEN and CDR2 is SYDVKM in the germline V gene. The CDR3 contains 15 residues. V dropped 1 base and J dropped 5; count of bases not matched to a gene: 5. The CDR3: CASSLYRDRHNEQFF. CDR3 DNA: TGTGCCAGCAGTTTATACCGGGACAGACACAATGAGCAGTTCTTC.

The chain is built from TRBV19 and TRBJ2-4, with a tentative D call TRBD2 (6 bases). With 4 bases removed from V and 0 bases from J, the gap between germline ends came to 22 bases. CDR1 LNHDA and CDR2 SQIVND come from the germline V gene (reference sequence). CDR3 length equals 19 residues. CDR3 in DNA: TGTGCCAGTAGTACCACGTCGGGAGCCAGACTCCTAGCCAAAAACATTCAGTACTTC. Amino acid sequence: CASSTTSGARLLAKNIQYF.

This chain connects TRBV18 to TRBJ1-6, with TRBD1 matching 7 bases. The CDR3 sequence is 16 residues long. The ends lost 4 bases at V and 0 bases at J; junction bases unmatched: 3. Germline loops: CDR1 KGHSH, CDR2 LQKENI. CDR3 amino acids: CASSRDSSSYNSPLHF. The CDR3 DNA follows: TGTGCCAGCTCACGGGACAGTAGCTCCTATAATTCACCCCTCCACTTT.

Only a few counts were recorded for this clone. This chain uses TRBV4-2 with TRBJ2-2, with 8 bases matching TRBD2. J lost 2 bases, V lost 0 bases, and 8 bases had no gene match. Germline loops: CDR1 LGHNA, CDR2 YNFKEQ. This CDR3 spans 18 amino acids. The CDR3 coding sequence is TGTGCCAGCAGCCAAGACCCACTAGCGGTTCTAAACACCGGGGAGCTGTTTTTT. This encodes CASSQDPLAVLNTGELFF.

The chain is built from TRBV14 and TRBJ2-5, with 11 nucleotides matching TRBD2. This CDR3 has 15 residues. Germline CDR1 SGHDN, CDR2 FVKESK. With 6 bases clipped from V and 5 bases from J, the junction kept 8 bases outside the gene matches. The CDR3 loop is CASSPILAGAETQYF. For the CDR3, the DNA is TGTGCCAGCAGTCCCATACTAGCGGGGGCGGAGACCCAGTACTTC. The entire variable domain, with the rest obtained from reference TRBV14 and TRBJ2-5, is as follows: EAGVTQFPSHSVIEKGQTVTLRCDPISGHDNLYWYRRVMGKEIKFLLHFVKESKQDESGMPNNRFLAERTGGTYSTLKVQPAELEDSGVYFCASSPILAGAETQYFGPGTRLLVL.

This clone was seen a single time. This chain connects TRBV30 to TRBJ1-1; D not certain. CDR1 and CDR2 (germline): GTSNPN, SVGIG (reference sequence). The germline V and J ends were trimmed by 4 bases and 8 bases, with 20 bases remaining between them. CDR3 length: 14 residues. CDR3 amino acids: CAWTQIVGGPEAFF. The CDR3 DNA sequence: TGTGCCTGGACCCAAATAGTGGGCGGGCCCGAAGCTTTCTTT.

The CDR3 reads CASSLDRGDSYGYTF. The CDR3 DNA reads as TGCGCCAGCAGCTTAGACAGGGGGGATAGCTATGGCTACACCTTC. This chain links TRBV5-1 with TRBJ1-2, with 9 bases matching TRBD1. Germline V gives CDR1 SGHRS, CDR2 YFSETQ. The CDR3 totals 15 residues. V lost 2 bases, J lost 4 bases, and 6 bases stayed unmatched.

V and J are TRBV2 and TRBJ1-2, with 10 bases lining up with TRBD1. The CDR3 length is 16 residues. CDR1 SNHLY and CDR2 FYNNEI come from the germline V gene. V shed 7 bases, J shed 1 base, and the junction held 9 bases outside the gene matches. CDR3 loop: CASNRGTGESNYGYTF. CDR3 sequence (DNA): TGTGCCAGCAACCGGGGGACAGGGGAGAGTAACTATGGCTACACCTTC.

The rearrangement links TRBV5-6 to TRBJ1-1, with a possible D match to TRBD1 (5 bases). Looked up from germline, CDR1 is SGHDT and CDR2 is YYEEEE. Trimming took 2 bases from V and 0 from J, leaving 14 bases between them. The CDR3 has 16 residues. The CDR3, as DNA: TGTGCCAGCAGCTTTTTCCGGGGGAGGTTGAACACTGAAGCTTTCTTT. This sequence encodes CASSFFRGRLNTEAFF.

The chain employs TRBV7-2 and TRBJ2-3; tentative D call: TRBD2 (6 bases). Looked up from germline, CDR1 is SGHTA and CDR2 is FQGNSA. The CDR3 extends over 14 amino acids. V was trimmed by 4 bases and J by 5 bases, leaving 13 bases between them. CDR3 in DNA: TGTGCCAGCAGCTCTAACAGCGGGCTAGATACGCAGTATTTT. It encodes CASSSNSGLDTQYF.

This chain links TRBV7-9 with TRBJ1-2, with a tentative D call TRBD1 (5 bases). CDR1 and CDR2 from the germline V gene are SEHNR and FQNEAQ (reference sequence). The CDR3 contains 15 residues. V lost 5 bases and J lost 6, with 19 bases in between. CDR3 bases: TGTGCCAGCAGCCCCAGCCCGACAGACCCCCATGGCTACACCTTC. It specifies CASSPSPTDPHGYTF.

The chain employs TRBV27 and TRBJ1-5; the D is unclear. CDR1 and CDR2 from the germline V gene are MNHEY and SMNVEV (reference sequence). The CDR3 sequence is 15 residues long. The V and J ends lost 3 bases and 0 bases respectively, with 9 bases between them. CDR3 loop: CASSFRANSNQPQHF. Here the CDR3 DNA reads TGTGCCAGCAGTTTCAGAGCGAATAGCAATCAGCCCCAGCATTTT.

The rearrangement joins TRBV7-2 to TRBJ2-3; maybe TRBD2 (5 bases). The V end lost 5 bases, the J end lost 0 bases, and 15 bases lay between the germline ends. The CDR3 is 16 residues long. Per germline, CDR1 SGHTA and CDR2 FQGNSA. The CDR3 bases are TGTGCCAGCAGCCCCCAATCCCGGGGTAGCACAGATACGCAGTATTTT. The encoded protein is CASSPQSRGSTDTQYF.

The V call is TRBV3-1 (or the pseudogene TRBV3-2), the J call TRBJ1-4; D remains ambiguous. Germline V gene lookup returns CDR1 LGHDT and CDR2 YNNKEL (reference sequence). Trimming pared 1 base from V and 4 bases from J, leaving 10 bases between. There are 15 residues in the CDR3. The CDR3 here is CASSQGGRSNEKLFF. CDR3 bases: TGTGCCAGCAGCCAAGGAGGGCGGAGTAATGAAAAACTGTTTTTT.

V and J are TRBV5-1 and TRBJ1-4; TRBD1 agrees at 10 bases. V dropped 7 bases and J dropped 3; count of bases not matched to a gene: 9. CDR1 SGHRS and CDR2 YFSETQ come from the germline V gene. The CDR3 is 16 residues long. CDR3 sequence: CASGPSTGGSNEKLFF. Written as DNA, the CDR3 is TGCGCCAGCGGACCCTCGACAGGGGGCTCTAATGAAAAACTGTTTTTT.

The chain joins TRBV6-1 to TRBJ2-7; D might be TRBD2 (5 bases). The CDR3 spans 16 residues. The germline CDR1 and CDR2 sequences are MNHNS and SASEGT. V dropped 2 bases and J dropped 6 bases, with 20 bases sitting between them. CDR3 in DNA: TGTGCCAGCAGTGAAAAAAGACGGAGGCCTATGGGCGAGCAGTACTTC. Amino acids: CASSEKRRRPMGEQYF.

CDR3 in DNA: TGTGCCAGCAGCCCCGGGACAGGGGAAAAACTGTTTTTT. This encodes CASSPGTGEKLFF. The V gene is TRBV28, the J gene TRBJ1-4; 9 bases fit TRBD1. The CDR3 covers 13 residues. V lost 6 bases to trimming and J lost 8 bases; unmatched junction nucleotides: 4. Germline V CDR1 and CDR2: MDHEN, SYDVKM.

The chain combines TRBV10-3 with TRBJ1-2; 12 nucleotides align to TRBD1. This CDR3 comprises 16 residues. V gave up 10 bases and J gave up 8 bases; unmatched junction bases: 17. From germline, CDR1 is ENHRY and CDR2 SYGVKD. This chain's CDR3 is CATTRVPGTGGNGYTF. CDR3 coding DNA: TGTGCCACAACTAGGGTTCCCGGGACAGGGGGCAACGGCTACACCTTC.

The chain carries TRBV6-6 and TRBJ1-3, with D hard to call. Trimming stripped 2 bases from V and 0 bases from J, with 8 bases between. Germline CDR1 reads MNHNY; CDR2 reads SVGAGI (reference sequence). The CDR3 runs 15 residues. In nucleotides, the CDR3 is TGTGCCAGCAGTTACGAGGTTCTCTCTGGAAACACCATATATTTT. Protein sequence: CASSYEVLSGNTIYF.

The chain has TRBV11-2 and TRBJ2-7; D is perhaps TRBD1 (6 bases). The CDR3 has 13 residues. Between the trimmed V and J ends, which lost 3 bases and 4 bases, there was a span of 10 bases. In germline, CDR1 is SGHAT, CDR2 FQNNGV. The CDR3 spells CASSFIQGYEQYF. In DNA form, the CDR3 reads TGTGCCAGCAGCTTTATACAGGGATACGAGCAGTACTTC.

The CDR3 here is CARPLRGTGENTGELFF. CDR3 sequence (DNA): TGTGCCAGGCCCCTACGTGGGACAGGAGAGAACACCGGGGAGCTGTTTTTT. This sequence joins TRBV11-2 and TRBJ2-2, with 8 bases that match TRBD1. From germline, CDR1 is SGHAT and CDR2 FQNNGV. The CDR3 covers 17 residues. V lost 9 bases and J lost 1; bases outside the gene matches: 13.

The chain links TRBV6-2 or TRBV6-3 to TRBJ1-5, with D uncertain. The CDR3 runs 14 residues. Trimming removed 5 bases from V and 4 bases from J, with 12 bases in between. Germline CDR1 MNHEY, CDR2 SVGEGT. The CDR3 DNA sequence: TGTGCCAGCAGTGGGATCGGGAGAAATCAGCCCCAGCATTTT. This codes for CASSGIGRNQPQHF.

The chain combines TRBV3-1 (or the pseudogene TRBV3-2) with TRBJ1-5; possible D gene TRBD1, 5 bases. Trimming pared 3 bases from V and 12 bases from J, leaving 12 bases between. Germline V gene sequence: CDR1 LGHDT, CDR2 YNNKEL (reference sequence). This CDR3 region has 12 residues. CDR3 region: CASSHQGSGQHF. In DNA form, the CDR3 reads TGTGCCAGCAGCCACCAGGGTAGTGGCCAGCATTTT.

The genes are TRBV7-9 and TRBJ2-3; 12 bases are shared with TRBD2. The CDR3 is made up of 14 amino acids. After removal of 8 bases from V and 8 bases from J, the junction contained 8 bases not matched to a gene. CDR1 is SEHNR and CDR2 is FQNEAQ in the germline V gene (reference sequence). CDR3 sequence (DNA): TGTGCCAGCTCGCTAGCGGGGGGGCTGGCTACGCAGTATTTT. Translation gives CASSLAGGLATQYF.